Many counts were recorded for the clone carrying this T cell receptor beta chain. Patients with uncontrolled infections, other autoimmune diseases, pregnancy or lactation were excluded. Trimming cost V 7 bases and J 0 bases; bases outside gene matches: 17. The CDR3 is 18 amino acids. These data come from a study of T cells in Graves' hyperthyroidism and ophthalmopathy. Amplification of TCR beta CDR3 regions was performed using RNA transcripts as template. HTBI primers drove first-round RT-PCR of the TCR CDR3. TCRdb reprocessed the multiplex PCR reads with MiXCR, giving one entry per CDR3 protein. The table includes roughly 580,000 distinct CDR3 sequences, about 15% detected once.

The sample was blood. The sequence was obtained from a woman in her 30s with Graves' hyperthyroidism that later progressed to Graves' ophthalmopathy. This chain connects TRBV12-3 or TRBV12-4 to TRBJ2-7; the match to TRBD2 covers 8 bases. In DNA form, the CDR3 reads TGTGCCAGCAATCCACTAGCGGAATATACCTTGAGCTCCTACGAGCAGTACTTC. This sequence encodes CASNPLAEYTLSSYEQYF.